This T cell receptor beta chain appears in the sequencing data of a study of blood T cell repertoires in COVID-19. About the research overall: Both acute and convalescent COVID-19 samples were obtained from the United States, Italy and Spain. T cells, B-cell-depleted T cells, or PBMCs provided the cDNA or gDNA that served as material.

In the source study's methods: Quantification of nucleated cells was approximated via reference gene primer amplification. The table came from immunoSEQ multiplex PCR; TCRdb's copy has only in-frame clones and leaves some out. The DNA gave D and trimming, while V, J and clone size come from that table. The table records some 31,000 clones, 80% to 95% of them present only once. This CDR3 region has 16 residues. Germline-derived CDR1 and CDR2 are SGHRS and YFSETQ. Trimming removed 0 bases from V and 3 bases from J, with 13 bases in between. The chain is built from TRBV5-1 and TRBJ2-1, with a possible D match to TRBD2 (6 bases). Sequencing was performed on peripheral blood. The sequence was collected from a man between 65 and 85 years old with active or convalescent COVID-19. The CDR3 nucleotides read TGCGCCAGCAGCTTGGCCCCGGGGACTTACTACAATGAGCAGTTCTTC. Amino acids: CASSLAPGTYYNEQFF.